These T cell receptor beta chains were read from a single sample in a study of blood T cell repertoires in COVID-19. Some clones are missing from TCRdb's copy, which holds only in-frame ones; the method was immunoSEQ multiplex PCR. The sample records some 450,000 clones, 70% to 90% being singletons. The sequencing sample was made of peripheral blood. All receptors come from a woman aged 45-65 years with COVID-19, enrolled during active disease. CDR3s include the opening cysteine and the closing phenylalanine or tryptophan. A D gene is named only where the DNA matches it firmly. Rows give clone size only sometimes, using once, few, many, or a class for an expanded clone.

TRBJ1-1 TRBV21-1 15 NA NA CASSVFQGGNTEAFF TGTGCCAGCAGCGTTTTCCAGGGGGGGAACACTGAAGCTTTCTTT
TRBJ2-1 TRBV6-5 12 TRBD2 NA CASSLRGDEQFF TGTGCCAGCAGCCTGCGGGGGGATGAGCAGTTCTTC
TRBJ2-7 TRBV5-1 13 NA NA CASSFPGAYEQYF TGCGCCAGCAGCTTTCCAGGGGCCTACGAGCAGTACTTC
TRBJ2-4 TRBV5-4 15 NA NA CASSTGLGAKNIQYF TGTGCCAGCTCCACAGGGTTGGGGGCCAAAAACATTCAGTACTTC
TRBJ1-5 TRBV19 14 NA NA CASSIGGYNQPQHF TGTGCCAGTAGTATCGGGGGATACAATCAGCCCCAGCATTTT
TRBJ2-7 TRBV14 15 TRBD1 NA CASSSRQGTLLEQYF TGTGCCAGCAGCAGCCGACAGGGGACTCTCCTCGAGCAGTACTTC
TRBJ1-1 TRBV5-4 13 NA NA CASSLNINTEAFF TGTGCCAGCAGCTTGAATATAAACACTGAAGCTTTCTTT
TRBJ2-3 TRBV2 14 NA NA CASSERTLTDTQYF TGTGCCAGCAGTGAAAGGACACTCACAGATACGCAGTATTTT
TRBJ2-7 TRBV2 17 TRBD2 NA CASRGRAGTSGSYEQYF TGTGCCAGCAGAGGTAGAGCCGGGACTAGCGGCTCCTACGAGCAGTACTTC
TRBJ2-6 TRBV19 15 NA many CASRSSSSGANVLTF TGTGCCAGTAGGTCTTCCAGCTCTGGGGCCAACGTCCTGACTTTC
TRBJ2-5 TRBV9 15 TRBD1 NA CASSAAADRGETQYF TGTGCCAGCAGCGCCGCTGCGGACAGGGGGGAGACCCAGTACTTC
TRBJ2-7 TRBV2 15 TRBD2 NA CASSEGTSGLYEQYF TGTGCCAGCAGTGAAGGGACTAGCGGACTCTACGAGCAGTACTTC
TRBJ1-1 TRBV14 13 NA NA CASSQASPTRAFF TGTGCCAGCAGCCAAGCCAGCCCGACACGAGCTTTCTTT
TRBJ2-3 TRBV18 13 NA NA CASSPRDWGTQYF TGTGCCAGCTCACCTCGGGACTGGGGAACGCAGTATTTT
TRBJ2-7 TRBV19 14 NA NA CASSMVQGSYEQYF TGTGCCAGTAGTATGGTACAGGGTTCCTACGAGCAGTACTTC
TRBJ1-1 TRBV27 14 NA NA CASSSHFTGPEAFF TGTGCCAGCAGTTCCCACTTTACAGGGCCTGAAGCTTTCTTT
TRBJ2-7 TRBV27 13 NA many CASAAGNSYEQYF TGTGCCAGCGCCGCAGGGAATTCCTACGAGCAGTACTTC
TRBJ2-2 TRBV6-5 15 TRBD1 NA CASSPQGASTGELFF TGTGCCAGCAGTCCACAGGGGGCGAGTACCGGGGAGCTGTTTTTT
TRBJ1-6 TRBV4-2 18 NA NA CASSQDQAGPTNNSPLHF TGTGCCAGCAGCCAAGATCAGGCAGGGCCCACCAATAATTCACCCCTCCACTTT
TRBJ1-4 TRBV27 13 TRBD1 once CASSPTGVEKLFF TGTGCCAGCAGTCCGACAGGGGTCGAAAAACTGTTTTTT
TRBJ2-1 TRBV24-1 16 TRBD1 NA CATSSWTGGTFNEQFF TGTGCCACCAGTAGCTGGACAGGGGGCACGTTCAATGAGCAGTTCTTC
TRBJ1-5 TRBV4-1 13 NA NA CASSQVLGQPQHF TGCGCCAGCAGCCAAGTTCTAGGTCAGCCCCAGCATTTT
TRBJ1-4 TRBV2 12 TRBD1 NA CATQDRGRFLLF TGTGCCACCCAAGACAGGGGACGCTTCCTCCTTTTT
TRBJ1-2 TRBV2 14 NA NA CASSPESRGYGYTF TGTGCCAGCAGTCCCGAATCCCGAGGCTATGGCTACACCTTC
TRBJ1-6 TRBV5-1 18 NA NA CASSLGQGNSALGGSLHF TGCGCCAGCAGCTTGGGTCAGGGTAATTCGGCTCTCGGGGGGTCCCTCCACTTT
TRBJ2-1 TRBV12-5 13 NA few CASGTTTSSEQFF TGTGCTAGTGGAACGACCACTAGTTCTGAGCAGTTCTTC
TRBJ2-7 TRBV12-3/TRBV12-4 13 NA once CASSFSVQDEQYF TGTGCCAGCAGTTTTTCGGTACAGGACGAGCAGTACTTC
TRBJ1-3 TRBV27 16 NA NA CASSSIGVGAGNTIYF TGTGCCAGCAGTTCCATCGGGGTTGGGGCTGGAAACACCATATATTTT
TRBJ2-7 TRBV2 14 TRBD1 NA CASSGGTGFYEQYF TGTGCCAGCAGTGGCGGGACAGGCTTCTACGAGCAGTACTTC
TRBJ2-1 TRBV4-1 15 NA NA CASSQGPSSYNEQFF TGCGCCAGCAGCCAGGGCCCAAGCTCCTACAATGAGCAGTTCTTC
TRBJ2-2 TRBV7-9 15 NA NA CASSLGNSPTGELFF TGTGCCAGCAGCTTAGGTAACAGCCCCACCGGGGAGCTGTTTTTT
TRBJ2-7 TRBV19 14 TRBD1 NA CASGQGSSSYEQYF TGTGCCAGTGGACAGGGGTCGAGCTCCTACGAGCAGTACTTC
TRBJ2-7 TRBV6-5 12 NA NA CATTGDSYEQYF TGTGCCACCACAGGTGACTCCTACGAGCAGTACTTC
TRBJ2-7 TRBV27 14 TRBD1 NA CASSPWDREGEQYF TGTGCCAGCAGTCCCTGGGACAGGGAGGGCGAGCAGTACTTC
TRBJ1-1 TRBV18 13 NA NA CASIPGEDTEAFF TGTGCCAGCATACCGGGGGAAGACACTGAAGCTTTCTTT
TRBJ1-4 TRBV5-4 13 NA NA CASSSPANEKLFF TGTGCCAGCAGCTCCCCGGCTAATGAAAAACTGTTTTTT
TRBJ2-1 TRBV9 14 TRBD2 NA CASSVSTLAGRQFF TGTGCCAGCAGCGTGAGTACGTTAGCGGGTAGGCAGTTCTTC
TRBJ1-5 TRBV5-1 14 NA NA CASSLGGGNQPQHF TGCGCCAGCAGCTTGGGGGGGGGCAATCAGCCCCAGCATTTT
TRBJ1-1 TRBV28 15 TRBD1 NA CASTAPGTGNTEAFF TGTGCCAGCACCGCTCCCGGGACAGGGAACACTGAAGCTTTCTTT
TRBJ1-3 TRBV9 16 NA once CASSVDVFNSGNTIYF TGTGCCAGCAGCGTAGATGTCTTTAACTCTGGAAACACCATATATTTT
TRBJ1-1 TRBV2 13 NA NA CASSARGITEAFF TGTGCCAGCAGTGCAAGGGGGATAACTGAAGCTTTCTTT
TRBJ1-6 TRBV5-6 16 NA NA CASSLEGDGRNSPLHF TGTGCCAGCAGCTTGGAGGGGGACGGTCGGAATTCACCCCTCCACTTT
TRBJ2-5 TRBV11-1 15 NA NA CASSRRLPGQETQYF TGTGCCAGCAGCCGCAGACTTCCGGGGCAAGAGACCCAGTACTTC
TRBJ2-1 TRBV19 14 NA NA CASSMGAGSDEQFF TGTGCCAGTTCAATGGGGGCAGGGAGCGATGAGCAGTTCTTC
TRBJ1-5 TRBV2 11 TRBD1 NA CASSATGRQHF TGTGCCAGCAGTGCGACAGGGCGCCAGCATTTT
TRBJ2-5 TRBV3-1/TRBV3-2 16 TRBD2 NA CASSQLAGVIGKTQYF TGTGCCAGCAGCCAACTAGCGGGGGTTATTGGGAAGACCCAGTACTTC